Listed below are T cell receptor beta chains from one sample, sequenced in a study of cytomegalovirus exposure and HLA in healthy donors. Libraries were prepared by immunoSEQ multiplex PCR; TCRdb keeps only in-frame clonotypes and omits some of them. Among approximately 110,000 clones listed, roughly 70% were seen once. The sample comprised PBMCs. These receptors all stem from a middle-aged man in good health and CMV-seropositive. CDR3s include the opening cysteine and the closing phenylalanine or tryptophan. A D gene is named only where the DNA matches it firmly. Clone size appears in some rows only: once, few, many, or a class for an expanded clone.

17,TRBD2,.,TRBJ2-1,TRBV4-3,CASSQEPSGGYYNEQFF,TGCGCCAGCAGCCAAGAGCCTAGCGGAGGCTACTACAATGAGCAGTTCTTC
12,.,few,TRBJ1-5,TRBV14,CASSQQGQPQHF,TGTGCCAGCAGCCAACAGGGTCAGCCCCAGCATTTT
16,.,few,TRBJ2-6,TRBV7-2,CASSLGGSNRANVLTF,TGTGCCAGCAGCTTAGGCGGTTCCAACCGGGCCAACGTCCTGACTTTC
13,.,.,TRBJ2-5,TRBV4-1,CASSQPRQETQYF,TGCGCCAGCAGCCAACCTAGACAAGAGACCCAGTACTTC
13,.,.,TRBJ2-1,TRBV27,CATREGLVNEQFF,TGTGCCACCCGTGAGGGTTTGGTTAATGAGCAGTTCTTC
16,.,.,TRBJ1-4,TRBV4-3,CASSQDYGPTNEKLFF,TGCGCCAGCAGCCAGGACTACGGGCCAACTAATGAAAAACTGTTTTTT
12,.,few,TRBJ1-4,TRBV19,CASSQSREKLFF,TGTGCCAGTAGTCAGTCTAGGGAAAAACTGTTTTTT
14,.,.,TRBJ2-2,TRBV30,CAWSGGLFRGELFF,TGTGCCTGGAGTGGAGGACTCTTTAGGGGGGAGCTGTTTTTT
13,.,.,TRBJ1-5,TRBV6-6,CASSNRVEQPQHF,TGTGCCAGCAGTAACAGGGTAGAGCAGCCCCAGCATTTT
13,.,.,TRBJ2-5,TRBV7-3,CASAQGSQETQYF,TGTGCCAGCGCTCAGGGGAGTCAAGAGACCCAGTACTTC
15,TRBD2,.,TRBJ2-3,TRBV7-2,CASSSSGSFTDTQYF,TGTGCCAGCAGTTCTAGCGGATCCTTCACAGATACGCAGTATTTT
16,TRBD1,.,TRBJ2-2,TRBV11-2,CASSRGTGWGTGELFF,TGTGCCAGCAGCCGTGGGACAGGGTGGGGCACCGGGGAGCTGTTTTTT
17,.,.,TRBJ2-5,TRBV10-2,CASSALKWAGVQETQYF,TGCGCCAGCAGTGCTTTGAAATGGGCAGGGGTCCAAGAGACCCAGTACTTC
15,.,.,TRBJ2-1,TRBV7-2,CASSLGRGGYNEQFF,TGTGCCAGCAGCTTAGGACGGGGAGGCTACAATGAGCAGTTCTTC
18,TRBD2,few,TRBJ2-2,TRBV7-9,CASSWNLGLAGVTGELFF,TGTGCCAGCAGCTGGAACCTGGGACTAGCGGGAGTCACCGGGGAGCTGTTTTTT
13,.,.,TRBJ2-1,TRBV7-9,CSSSLAPNNEQFF,TGTTCCAGCAGCTTAGCTCCAAACAATGAGCAGTTCTTC
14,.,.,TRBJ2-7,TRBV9,CASSHSLQGQEQYF,TGTGCCAGCAGCCACTCCTTACAGGGTCAAGAGCAGTACTTC
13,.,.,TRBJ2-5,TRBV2,CASSQGFMETQYF,TGTGCCAGCAGTCAGGGTTTTATGGAGACCCAGTACTTC
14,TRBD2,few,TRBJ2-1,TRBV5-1,CASSFSGRVNEQFF,TGCGCCAGCAGCTTCAGCGGGAGGGTTAATGAGCAGTTCTTC
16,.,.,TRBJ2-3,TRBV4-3,CASSQGVAASTDTQYF,TGCGCCAGCAGCCAAGGGGTAGCGGCTAGCACAGATACGCAGTATTTT
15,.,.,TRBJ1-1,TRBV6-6,CASSYSSGVNTEAFF,TGTGCCAGCAGTTACTCGTCGGGTGTCAACACTGAAGCTTTCTTT
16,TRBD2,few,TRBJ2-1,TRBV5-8,CASSSGLAGLYNEQFF,TGTGCCAGCAGCTCCGGACTAGCGGGACTTTACAATGAGCAGTTCTTC
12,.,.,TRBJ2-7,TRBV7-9,CASSLVTYEQYF,TGTGCCAGCAGCTTAGTCACCTACGAGCAGTACTTC
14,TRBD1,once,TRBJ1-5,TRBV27,CASSLQGANQPQHF,TGTGCCAGCAGTCTACAGGGGGCCAATCAGCCCCAGCATTTT